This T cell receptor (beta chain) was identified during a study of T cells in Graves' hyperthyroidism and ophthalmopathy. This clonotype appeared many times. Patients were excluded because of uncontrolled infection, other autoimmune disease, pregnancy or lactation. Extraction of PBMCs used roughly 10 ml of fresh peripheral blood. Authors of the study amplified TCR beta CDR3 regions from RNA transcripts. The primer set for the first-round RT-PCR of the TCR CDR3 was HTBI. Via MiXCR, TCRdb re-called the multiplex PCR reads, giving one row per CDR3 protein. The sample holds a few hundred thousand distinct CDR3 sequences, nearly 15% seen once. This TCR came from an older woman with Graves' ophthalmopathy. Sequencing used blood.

CDR3 bases: TGTGCCAGCAGCCTACAAGACTTCGGGGTTGGGACAGATACGCAGTATTTT. Residues: CASSLQDFGVGTDTQYF. V gene TRBV7-9 combines with J gene TRBJ2-3; maybe TRBD2 (5 bases). Trimming removed 5 bases from V and 3 bases from J, with 21 bases in between. CDR1 is SEHNR, CDR2 FQNEAQ, per germline (reference sequence). This CDR3 has 17 residues.